One sample yielded the 27 T cell receptor beta chains listed below, sequenced in a study of blood T cell repertoires in COVID-19. Using immunoSEQ multiplex PCR, the repertoire was profiled, and TCRdb retains in-frame clones only, with some absent. The table shows some 150,000 clones, with just under 85% occurring only once. Sequences were obtained from PBMCs or T cells enriched from blood (not recorded which). These TCRs come from a woman aged 40 to 50 who had recovered from COVID-19.

The rearrangement links TRBV4-2 to TRBJ2-3; the D gene is possibly TRBD2 (6 bases). Germline values: CDR1 LGHNA, CDR2 YNFKEQ. This CDR3 region has 16 residues. The V gene lost 0 bases and the J gene lost 3 bases, with 13 bases spanning the gap. In nucleotides, the CDR3 is TGTGCCAGCAGCCAAGATCCCGGGAGCGGGACAGATACGCAGTATTTT. It yields the protein CASSQDPGSGTDTQYF.

The chain carries TRBV29-1 and TRBJ1-4; weak D call: TRBD1 (5 bases). From germline, CDR1 is SQVTM and CDR2 ANQGSEA. This CDR3 is 13 amino acids long. V lost 6 bases, J lost 0 bases, and 8 bases lay in between. The CDR3 loop reads CSVGGSTNEKLFF. The DNA for the CDR3 is TGCAGCGTGGGGGGGTCAACTAATGAAAAACTGTTTTTT.

The rearrangement joins TRBV11-2 to TRBJ2-1, with D possibly being TRBD1 (5 bases). Trimming took 0 bases from V and 2 from J, leaving 5 bases between them. Germline V gives CDR1 SGHAT, CDR2 FQNNGV. The CDR3 covers 14 residues. CDR3 in amino acids: CASSLDRAYNEQFF. The CDR3 region has the DNA TGTGCCAGCAGCTTAGACAGGGCCTACAATGAGCAGTTCTTC.

This sequence joins TRBV30 and TRBJ2-5; possibly TRBD2 for D (5 bases). CDR1 GTSNPN and CDR2 SVGIG come from the germline V gene (reference sequence). V was pared by 3 bases and J by 5 bases, with 10 bases between. The CDR3 runs 12 residues. The CDR3 sequence: CAWREGLETQYF. CDR3 coding DNA: TGTGCCTGGAGAGAGGGTTTGGAGACCCAGTACTTC.

The V call is TRBV7-2, the J call TRBJ1-2; D unclear. In germline, CDR1 is SGHTA, CDR2 FQGNSA. V was clipped by 1 base and J by 10 bases, with 10 bases between them. The CDR3 has 12 amino acids. The CDR3 here is CASSLEWRSYTF. CDR3 DNA: TGTGCCAGCAGCTTAGAGTGGAGATCCTACACCTTC.

This sequence joins TRBV7-9 and TRBJ2-7; 11 bases are shared with TRBD2. The CDR3 has 16 residues. V trimming: 2 bases; J trimming: 3 bases; junction bases outside the gene matches: 6. In germline, CDR1 is SEHNR, CDR2 FQNEAQ (reference sequence). CDR3 sequence reads: CASSLSPGLADYEQYF. The CDR3, as DNA: TGTGCCAGCAGCTTAAGTCCGGGACTAGCGGACTACGAGCAGTACTTC.

This clone was detected only once. The rearrangement joins TRBV29-1 to TRBJ1-1, with 10 bases lining up with TRBD1. CDR3 length: 16 amino acids. Trimming removed 6 bases from V and 1 base from J; junction bases left unmatched: 11. Per germline, CDR1 SQVTM and CDR2 ANQGSEA. CDR3 region: CSVEGWDRGPNTEAFF. In nucleotides, the CDR3 is TGCAGCGTGGAGGGGTGGGACAGGGGACCGAACACTGAAGCTTTCTTT.

The chain couples TRBV20-1 to TRBJ1-2; D gene ambiguous. The germline gives CDR1 DFQATT, CDR2 SNEGSKA (reference sequence). The CDR3 totals 10 residues. With 6 bases removed from V and 7 bases from J, the gap between germline ends came to 9 bases. CDR3 protein: CSAVYSGYTF. The CDR3 DNA sequence: TGCAGTGCGGTATACTCTGGCTACACCTTC.

This clone appeared a single time. DNA for the CDR3: TGTGCCAGTAGTACGCATGAAGGGGCGCGAGGCTATGGCTACACCTTC. Protein product: CASSTHEGARGYGYTF. The rearrangement links TRBV19 to TRBJ1-2, with D tentatively TRBD1 (5 bases). The CDR3 consists of 16 residues. V gave up 4 bases and J gave up 4 bases, with 19 bases separating them. CDR1 is LNHDA, CDR2 SQIVND, per germline (reference sequence).

The chain joins TRBV15 to TRBJ1-5; D gene ambiguous. V was clipped by 4 bases and J by 6 bases, with 10 bases between them. Per germline, CDR1 LNHNV and CDR2 YYDKDF (reference sequence). The CDR3 runs 13 residues. Written as DNA, the CDR3 is TGTGCCACCAGCACCCGGGTGGGTCAGCCCCAGCATTTT. Translating it yields CATSTRVGQPQHF.

The rearrangement joins TRBV7-2 to TRBJ2-3; D remains unclear. With 1 base removed from V and 4 bases from J, the gap between germline ends came to 18 bases. From germline, CDR1 is SGHTA and CDR2 FQGNSA. This CDR3 spans 17 amino acids. The DNA for the CDR3 is TGTGCCAGCAGCTTAGGAGTAGCCGCTGACCTTGCAGATACGCAGTATTTT. Translation gives CASSLGVAADLADTQYF.

The V call is TRBV11-3, the J call TRBJ2-7; a weak D match, TRBD2 (6 bases). Trimming left V 5 bases short and J 2 bases short, with 16 bases between. Germline V lookup: CDR1 SGHNT, CDR2 YENEEA. This CDR3 contains 15 residues. CDR3 residues: CASSPRPGVPYEQYF. The CDR3 nucleotides are TGTGCCAGCAGCCCCCGACCGGGGGTCCCCTACGAGCAGTACTTC.

The rearrangement joins TRBV18 to TRBJ1-3, with D possibly matching TRBD1 (5 bases). The germline CDR1 and CDR2 sequences are KGHSH and LQKENI. This CDR3 spans 16 amino acids. The V end lost 1 base, the J end lost 1 base, and 11 bases lay between the germline ends. CDR3 amino acids: CASSPQGPISGNTIYF. The CDR3 nucleotides are TGTGCCAGCTCACCACAGGGGCCTATATCTGGAAACACCATATATTTT.

This clone was counted ten times or more. J is TRBJ2-1 and V is TRBV5-8; D call uncertain. CDR3 length: 15 residues. Germline CDR1 is SGHTS and CDR2 is YDEGEE. Trimming left V 4 bases short and J 5 bases short, with 16 bases between. Here the CDR3 DNA reads TGTGCCAGCAGCCCGGCTGACATTCGTAACAATGAGCAGTTCTTC. It encodes CASSPADIRNNEQFF.

The genes are TRBV2 and TRBJ1-1, with a weak D call TRBD1 (5 bases). V dropped 5 bases and J dropped 3 bases, with 13 bases sitting between them. CDR1 and CDR2 from the germline V gene are SNHLY and FYNNEI. The CDR3 covers 14 residues. CDR3 DNA: TGTGCCAGCAGTAGGACACTGTACTACACTGAAGCTTTCTTT. Amino acids: CASSRTLYYTEAFF.

This clone showed up just once. The J gene is TRBJ2-1, the V gene TRBV7-3; the match to TRBD2 covers 11 bases. Germline CDR1 is SGHTA and CDR2 is FQGTGA. This CDR3 is built from 17 residues. After removal of 4 bases from V and 5 bases from J, the junction contained 10 bases not matched to a gene. The CDR3 bases are TGTGCCAGCAGCTCACTCCCTGGACTAGCGGGCGACAATGAGCAGTTCTTC. This gives the protein CASSSLPGLAGDNEQFF.

This clone was seen a single time. The rearrangement uses TRBV3-1 (or the pseudogene TRBV3-2) and TRBJ1-6, with TRBD1 matching 7 bases. CDR3 length equals 17 residues. CDR1 and CDR2 (germline): LGHDT, YNNKEL (reference sequence). J was trimmed by 4 bases and V by 0 bases; bases with no gene match: 6. The CDR3 nucleotides are TGTGCCAGCAGCCAAGATCGGGACAGATTTTATAATTCACCCCTCCACTTT. Protein: CASSQDRDRFYNSPLHF.

The J gene is TRBJ1-2, the V gene TRBV7-9; D is ambiguous. Per the germline V gene, CDR1 is SEHNR and CDR2 is FQNEAQ (reference sequence). The CDR3 is 14 amino acids. V was shortened by 1 base and J by 4 bases, with 10 bases between the two germline ends. The CDR3 coding sequence is TGTGCCAGCAGCTTAGTCGGTGAATCCTATGGCTACACCTTC. Amino acid sequence: CASSLVGESYGYTF.

This chain links TRBV27 with TRBJ1-1, with D perhaps matching TRBD1 (5 bases). Germline V CDR1 and CDR2: MNHEY, SMNVEV (reference sequence). The V end lost 1 base, the J end lost 6 bases, and 9 bases lay between the germline ends. The CDR3 covers 13 residues. CDR3 amino acids: CASSLWRGAEAFF. Here the CDR3 DNA reads TGTGCCAGCAGTTTATGGAGGGGAGCTGAAGCTTTCTTT.

The rearrangement joins TRBV6-6 to TRBJ1-6; possibly TRBD1 for D (6 bases). Germline V gene lookup returns CDR1 MNHNY and CDR2 SVGAGI (reference sequence). Trimming left V 8 bases short and J 7 bases short, with 12 bases between. The CDR3 covers 13 residues. The CDR3 here is CASLQGGNSPLHF. The CDR3 bases are TGTGCCAGCCTACAGGGAGGGAATTCACCCCTCCACTTT.

CDR3 loop: CASSLGQGGNTIYF. For the CDR3, the DNA is TGTGCCAGCAGCTTGGGACAGGGAGGAAACACCATATATTTT. This chain uses TRBV7-8 with TRBJ1-3; 9 bases map to TRBD1. Per the germline V gene, CDR1 is SGHVS and CDR2 is FQNEAQ. There are 14 residues in the CDR3. V gave up 3 bases and J gave up 4 bases; unmatched junction bases: 1.

This chain uses TRBV2 with TRBJ1-2; D is ambiguous. The CDR3 has 16 residues. The V end was cut by 0 bases, the J end by 0 bases, with 11 bases between. Per germline, CDR1 SNHLY and CDR2 FYNNEI. The chain's CDR3 is CASSEAWGAANYGYTF. DNA for the CDR3: TGTGCCAGCAGTGAAGCGTGGGGAGCCGCTAACTATGGCTACACCTTC.

The CDR3 spells CASSFFLGEGDTGELFF. The CDR3 DNA is TGTGCCAGCAGTTTCTTTTTGGGGGAGGGGGACACCGGGGAGCTGTTTTTT. This chain connects TRBV27 to TRBJ2-2; perhaps TRBD2 as D (7 bases). Trimming shortened V by 3 bases and J by 3 bases, and 17 bases separated the two germline ends. Germline V CDR1 and CDR2: MNHEY, SMNVEV (reference sequence). There are 17 residues in the CDR3.

At least ten counts were recorded for this clone. The chain couples TRBV5-3 to TRBJ1-5; D may be TRBD1 (6 bases). TRBV5-3 falls under the ORF class, with uncertain function. This CDR3 has 16 residues. Trimming removed 5 bases at V and 4 bases at J, with 19 bases between. CDR3 loop: CARRTAVGARNQPQHF. DNA of the CDR3: TGTGCCAGAAGAACGGCGGTGGGGGCACGGAATCAGCCCCAGCATTTT.

The chain combines TRBV5-1 with TRBJ2-7, with D unclear. V dropped 4 bases and J dropped 2 bases, with 19 bases sitting between them. This CDR3 is 16 amino acids long. Germline-derived CDR1 and CDR2 are SGHRS and YFSETQ. CDR3 protein: CASSLYRDPATYEQYF. CDR3 DNA: TGCGCCAGCAGCCTTTACAGAGATCCGGCGACCTACGAGCAGTACTTC.

This clone was detected a few times. The gene calls are TRBV27 and TRBJ1-3; 9 bases agree with TRBD1. This CDR3 contains 15 residues. Unmatched junction bases numbered 2, after V lost 5 bases and J lost 0 bases. Germline lookup yields CDR1 MNHEY and CDR2 SMNVEV (reference sequence). CDR3 DNA sequence: TGTGCCAGCAGTAGGACAGGGGACTCTGGAAACACCATATATTTT. Residues: CASSRTGDSGNTIYF.

The DNA of the CDR3 is TGTGCCAGCAGCTGGACACACCAAGAGACCCAGTACTTC. Amino acid sequence: CASSWTHQETQYF. V usage is TRBV5-4 and J usage is TRBJ2-5; D is perhaps TRBD1 (5 bases). The length of the CDR3 is 13 residues. Germline CDR1 and CDR2: SGHNT and YYREEE (reference sequence). V lost 3 bases to trimming and J lost 0 bases, with 6 bases between them.